This TCR beta chain appears in the sequencing data of a study of vaccination effects on CD4 cells after COVID-19. General study findings and limits: No early post-infection timepoints were available in the study, which also included few convalescent patients.

Assay used: immunoSEQ multiplex PCR; TCRdb lists only in-frame clones, some missing. Here the sample spans roughly 23,000 clones, around 77% being singletons. Before sequencing, viral peptide pools were used by the ViraFEST assay to expand antigen-specific CD4+ T cells. Scientists isolated CD4+ T cells after a roughly nine-day culture period ended. Convalescent patients had PCR-confirmed SARS-CoV-2 infection between March and December 2020. A few million PBMC per well were cultured with approximately 9 IU/ml IL-2 and roughly 9.9 ug/ml peptides. Of note for this clone: Its antigen is undetermined.

V trimming: 4 bases; J trimming: 9 bases; junction bases outside the gene matches: 13. This CDR3 region has 16 residues. Germline CDR1 is SGHDT and CDR2 is YYEEEE. The genes are TRBV5-6 and TRBJ2-1, with 10 bases that match TRBD1. The sample consisted of CD4+ T cells from PBMCs cultured with SARS-CoV-2 spike peptides, taken before COVID-19 vaccination. The clonotype originates from a human donor who had a prior SARS-CoV-2 infection. The CDR3 region is CASSKSPGTGVGEQFF. In DNA form, the CDR3 reads TGTGCCAGCAGCAAGAGTCCCGGGACAGGGGTCGGTGAGCAGTTCTTC.